The rows below give T cell receptor beta chains drawn from one sample of a study of identical twins. TCRdb recomputed calls from the 5' RACE reads with MiXCR, one row per CDR3 protein. The sample carries 500,000 to 600,000 distinct CDR3 sequences, less than 25% recorded once. These records were also assigned to another study, of T cells expressing NK-cell markers.

The sequenced sample was CD4+ T cells sorted from blood. The receptors come from a woman under 30 in good health. Both conserved end residues are trimmed from each CDR3. Fields, in order: CDR3 protein, V gene.

ATDLRARGREQY,TRBV24-1
ASSLARLTTDTQY,TRBV5-1
ASRRILGGYNEQF,TRBV7-2
ASSSRLAGVGDTQY,TRBV7-2
ASRGSGAWAGELF,TRBV6-1
ASSIVRSRDEQF,TRBV19
ASSLVRGYT,TRBV7-2
AISSAETQY,TRBV10-3
SAREQPAKNIQY,TRBV20-1
ASSWQGGYETQY,TRBV9
ASRAGTGRGEKLF,TRBV2
STGRNEQY,TRBV29-1
ASTQGASGTYEQY,TRBV6-1
ASSRDGRSTDTQY,TRBV12-3/TRBV12-4
SVSGTSGLYSSTDTQY,TRBV29-1
ASSKTVGRGGNEQF,TRBV21-1
ASSPSGGQGPYEQY,TRBV6-1
ASSLKGESGRAGETQY,TRBV7-8
ASSVGQGSIQPQH,TRBV7-9
ASREAGGPNNEQF,TRBV5-6
ASNLELVGAQF,TRBV12-3/TRBV12-4
ASSPSGSLMGEQF,TRBV7-2
ASSEGDRAVGQPQH,TRBV12-3/TRBV12-4
ASSSYRVGQPQH,TRBV6-5
ASSQDRRVAYNEQF,TRBV3-1
ASSVEPQRQQF,TRBV9
ASRTGTYTDTQY,TRBV6-1
ASSLEYPGTEAF,TRBV5-4
ASSELGQGRGYQPQH,TRBV10-2
ASTGAAMNTEAF,TRBV6-1
ASRHSSYEQY,TRBV12-3/TRBV12-4
ASSLPWPTSGRPGDEQF,TRBV5-1
ASSALAHEQF,TRBV9
ASRDTGGLRPQH,TRBV2
ASSSSTGGDNTEAF,TRBV7-9
STSGGARETQY,TRBV20-1
ASSEKAGSTDTQY,TRBV7-9
ASSFGSRGETQY,TRBV5-1
AIRGGQAYEQY,TRBV10-3
ATSRAFEEAQY,TRBV15
ASSSRDRAWGGSEKLF,TRBV5-5
ASSLESGGFYNEQF,TRBV11-3
ASTGEGWNYGYT,TRBV12-3/TRBV12-4
SKGTSGRAQY,TRBV29-1
ASSQTGFTDMQY,TRBV25-1
SANLGSTDTQY,TRBV20-1
ATSQGAVTEAF,TRBV12-3/TRBV12-4
ASSYDTYREQY,TRBV6-5
SASRTGFNEQF,TRBV20-1
ASSLGGRGVGDEQY,TRBV7-6
ASSRSGGRDPYEQY,TRBV27
AISPPGLEDNEQF,TRBV10-3
SASFQSSYNEQF,TRBV20-1
SRGLYEQY,TRBV20-1
ASSTGTGELF,TRBV5-6
ASSLEGGTNTEAF,TRBV5-1
AISEFNEQF,TRBV10-3
ASSLVGLQQETQY,TRBV7-2